This T cell receptor beta chain was sequenced during a study of T-cell reconstitution after alpha-beta-depleted transplantation in children. Concerning this clonotype itself: Relative to the germline gene, one junction end is altered; a read error may explain this.

Unique molecular identifiers tagged the TCRbeta library. TCRdb recomputed calls from the PCR reads with MiXCR, one row per CDR3 protein. Here the sample spans around 400,000 distinct CDR3 sequences, over 20% being singletons. The CDR3 totals 15 residues. CDR1 and CDR2 (germline): MNHNS, SASEGT. V is TRBV6-1 and J is TRBJ2-6; D perhaps matches TRBD1 (6 bases). The origin of this receptor is a human donor who donated a stem cell graft to a child with acute myeloid leukemia. The sequences come from PBMCs from the stem cell graft donor, collected from the stem cell graft. CDR3: CASSGGTPGGNVLTF. The CDR3 DNA reads TGTGCCAGCAGTGGTGGGACACCTGGGGGCAACGTCCTGACTTTC.